This entry lists 3 T cell receptor beta chains sequenced from one sample in a study of brain T cells in children with intractable seizures. TCRdb's table, derived via immunoSEQ multiplex PCR, lists solely in-frame clones and lacks some. The profile shows around 100,000 clones, 85% to 95% of them singletons. The material was peripheral blood, obtained at surgery. The receptors stem from a boy under two years old with hemimegalencephaly and intractable seizures.

The chain combines TRBV11-2 with TRBJ1-1; D unresolved. From germline, CDR1 is SGHAT and CDR2 FQNNGV. This CDR3 is 13 amino acids long. V lost 3 bases to trimming and J lost 0 bases, with 5 bases between them. The CDR3 DNA follows: TGTGCCAGCAGCTTGTGGGTGAACACTGAAGCTTTCTTT. It translates to CASSLWVNTEAFF.

The chain has TRBV6-5 and TRBJ2-7; D gene ambiguous. CDR3 size: 15 residues. Germline CDR1 and CDR2: MNHEY and SVGAGI. V gave up 2 bases and J gave up 2 bases, with 13 bases separating them. CDR3 region: CASSYVGLPAYEQYF. The CDR3 DNA sequence: TGTGCCAGCAGTTACGTCGGTTTGCCCGCCTACGAGCAGTACTTC.

The chain employs TRBV7-7 and TRBJ2-7; TRBD1 might be the D (6 bases). The CDR3 runs to 14 residues. V gave up 8 bases and J gave up 6 bases, with 20 bases separating them. Germline CDR1 reads SSHAT; CDR2 reads FNYEAQ (reference sequence). CDR3 sequence: CASSRGVGPAEQYF. CDR3 bases: TGTGCCAGCTCCAGGGGCGTGGGCCCGGCCGAGCAGTACTTC.